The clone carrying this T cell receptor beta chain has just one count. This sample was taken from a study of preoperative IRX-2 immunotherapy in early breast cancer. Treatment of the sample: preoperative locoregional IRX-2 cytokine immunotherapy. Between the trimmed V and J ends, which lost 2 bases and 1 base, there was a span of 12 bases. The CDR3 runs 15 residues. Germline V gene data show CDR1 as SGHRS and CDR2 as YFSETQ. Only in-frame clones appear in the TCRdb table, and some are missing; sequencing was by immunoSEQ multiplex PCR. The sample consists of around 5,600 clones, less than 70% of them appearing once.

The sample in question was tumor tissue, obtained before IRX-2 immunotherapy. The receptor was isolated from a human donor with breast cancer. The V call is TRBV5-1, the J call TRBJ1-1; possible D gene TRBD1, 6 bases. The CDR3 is CASSLTGLSNTEAFF. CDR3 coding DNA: TGCGCCAGCAGCTTAACAGGGCTATCGAACACTGAAGCTTTCTTT.